This T cell receptor (beta chain) was sequenced for a study of T-cell reconstitution after alpha-beta-depleted transplantation in children. Regarding the study as a whole: The main origin of T-cell counts and diversity one year after transplant was newly produced T cells.

Researchers prepared the TCRbeta library using unique molecular identifiers, the study reports. From the PCR reads, TCRdb called clonotypes with MiXCR, one entry per CDR3 protein. The sample includes about 580,000 distinct CDR3 sequences, over 20% of them seen just once. There are 12 residues in the CDR3. Trimming took off 0 bases at V and 10 bases at J, with 7 bases between the two ends. In the case of this clonotype: What it recognizes is unknown.

This TCR was sampled from a boy in the first two years of life with Wiskott-Aldrich syndrome, due to receive a stem cell transplant. Sequenced material: PBMCs, taken before TCRalphabeta/CD19-depleted stem cell transplant. The chain is built from TRBV12-3 or TRBV12-4 and TRBJ2-1, with D possibly TRBD2 on 5 matching bases. The CDR3 DNA sequence: TGTGCCAGCAGTTTAGCTACGGGGGAGCAGTTCTTC. It encodes CASSLATGEQFF.